Included here is one T cell receptor (beta chain) sequence, with context. This clone was recorded once. Its antigen is currently not known. No much larger clone is present one base from it, and per-base qualities are unavailable. This entry belongs to a study of blood T cell repertoires in COVID-19 (dated by TCRdb to 2018 to 2020). With respect to the entire study: The collaborator samples originated in the United States, Italy and Spain and spanned the acute and convalescent phases of COVID-19. The dataset comprised deeply sampled blood TCRbeta repertoires from subjects exposed to, actively infected with, or recovered from COVID-19. A freely available public database, intended as a resource for researchers studying the immune response to SARS-CoV-2, is where the repertoires were released. The samples were drawn from the first 160 participants of the ongoing ImmuneRACE study and from 950 to 1,500 subjects provided by 6 global collaborators. The prospective study material was composed of cDNA or gDNA derived from T cells, B-cell-depleted T cells, or PBMCs. Nearly every sample came with metadata listing a de-identified subject ID, COVID-19 status, age in years and sex. Where available, HLA class I and class II types were taken from metadata supplied by the sample provider and were not determined by assay-based typing. Broader findings and caveats from the paper: How much clinical and demographic metadata was included differed by source and by participant, and the metadata was provided uncurated.

The immunoSEQ Assay, a bias-controlled multiplex PCR, was used to amplify TCRbeta CDR3 regions from genomic DNA. Per the original workflow: Nucleated cell counts per sample were estimated from amplification of reference gene primers within the assay. Sequence reads were collapsed and filtered to measure the absolute abundance of every unique TCRbeta CDR3 rearrangement. For each sample, productive Simpson clonality was calculated as the square root of Simpson's diversity index over productive rearrangements. In its TCRdb copy, this immuneACCESS table keeps in-frame sequences only and misses some clones. Where compared with another copy, unresolved V genes explain less than half of these, and the others have no known cause. The V and J calls and clone size come from that table; D and trimming were worked out from the DNA. The sample data list a few hundred thousand clones, and about 82% of these were observed just once. The ten top clones hold about 1.6% of the sample.

The CDR3, cysteine through phenylalanine, is 16 amino acids long. The DNA shown is the 48-base CDR3, in frame from base 1. V and J lose 1 base and 4 bases, and a span of 16 bases separates them. CDR1 and CDR2 (SGHVS, FQNEAQ) derive from the germline V gene. Whole blood was collected in K2EDTA tubes by collaborating institutions according to the institutions' own protocols. For TCRbeta analysis, collaborators shipped samples in one of three forms: frozen whole blood, isolated PBMCs, or DNA extracted from either of those sample types. This sequence was found in a woman between 50 and 59 years old with acute or convalescent COVID-19. Sequenced material: peripheral blood. The chain links TRBV7-8 with TRBJ1-1; TRBD1 might be the D gene, on 6 matching bases. The nucleotide sequence is TGTGCCAGCAGCTTAGTCCCCGACAGGAAGACCACTGAAGCTTTCTTT. This translates into CASSLVPDRKTTEAFF.